This T cell receptor (beta chain) emerged from a study of shared clonotypes between healthy human individuals. Study results and caveats: Since donors were few, the genetic and exposure-history diversity represented was limited.

This clone was detected once. The antigen is unknown. Splitting of each subset's genomic DNA was done evenly across several immunoSEQ plates. The assay was immunoSEQ multiplex PCR, and TCRdb's table has in-frame clones only and misses some. The table has about 1,500,000 clones, roughly 96% seen once. Donors included only healthy HIV-negative adults lacking recent acute infections or vaccinations. The clonotype originates from a man aged 30 to 45 in good health. The sample was naive CD4+ T cells sorted from blood. Stated subset: CD45RA+ positively selected.

The CDR3 region is CASSQDSGIPYNEQFF. The CDR3 bases are TGCGCCAGCAGCCAAGATAGCGGGATCCCCTACAATGAGCAGTTCTTC. The rearrangement joins TRBV4-3 to TRBJ2-1; TRBD2 matches 8 bases. The CDR3 runs 16 residues. Trimming at V came to 0 bases and at J to 2 bases, leaving 3 bases not matched to a gene. Germline assignment: CDR1 LGHNA and CDR2 YSLEER.